This TCR beta chain was sequenced in a study of cytomegalovirus exposure and HLA in healthy donors. Findings and caveats of the study: Accounts indicate the classifier identified cytomegalovirus status with strong specificity and sensitivity. The study found most TCR sequences rare, yet found some public TCRs in many donors.

Turning to this clone: Its specificity is not known.

This table comes from immunoSEQ multiplex PCR, and its TCRdb copy is limited to in-frame clones, with some not included. Of tens of thousands of clones listed, 93% are singletons. V shed 5 bases and J 4 bases; nucleotides not matched to a gene: 10. Germline assignment: CDR1 SGHNT and CDR2 YENEEA. The CDR3 totals 16 residues. Sequencing was carried out using PBMCs. The chain employs TRBV11-3 and TRBJ2-3; the match to TRBD1 covers 9 bases. The sequence came from a woman aged 25 to 39 in good health and CMV-seronegative. The CDR3 region is CASSPGTGYGADTQYF. In DNA, the CDR3 is TGTGCCAGCAGCCCCGGGACAGGGTACGGGGCAGATACGCAGTATTTT. Combining the CDR3 with reference TRBV11-3 and TRBJ2-3 gives the whole variable domain EAGVVQSPRYKIIEKKQPVAFWCNPISGHNTLYWYLQNLGQGPELLIRYENEEAVDDSQLPKDRFSAERLKGVDSTLKIQPAELGDSAVYLCASSPGTGYGADTQYFGPGTRLTVL.